This T cell receptor (beta chain) was profiled in a study of CD8+CD57+ T cells in acquired aplastic anemia. For the study at large: The sorted CD4+ and CD8+ cells yielded an average around 3.2 ug of DNA. General observations from the study: No significant difference in CD8+ Simpson's diversity was found between patients and controls. Fewer than 35 shared CD8+ CDR3s appeared highly expressed within patients' immunodominant clones.

Comments on this clonotype: Its antigen is currently unknown.

There are 19 residues in the CDR3. Trimming shortened V by 0 bases and J by 7 bases, and 27 bases separated the two germline ends. Germline-derived CDR1 and CDR2 are SGHVS and FNYEAQ. The study profiled TCR beta VDJ and CDR3 using genomic DNA as template. Using its own MiXCR run on the reads, TCRdb lists one record per CDR3 protein. There are about 420,000 distinct CDR3 sequences in the sample; around 72% occur only once, and 4% lies in the top ten. Sequenced: sorted CD4+, CD8+, or CD8+CD57+ T cells (not recorded which) from PBMCs. The origin of this receptor is a human donor in good health, serving as a control. The rearrangement links TRBV7-6 to TRBJ1-1, with a possible D match to TRBD1 (6 bases). CDR3 nucleotides: TGTGCCAGCAGCTTAGCGCTTGGGGGGCGAGGAGACCTTATCATTGAAGCTTTCTTT. Protein product: CASSLALGGRGDLIIEAFF. The variable domain in full, with the rest retrieved from reference TRBV7-6 and TRBJ1-1, is GAGVSQSPRYKVTKRGQDVALRCDPISGHVSLYWYRQALGQGPEFLTYFNYEAQQDKSGLPNDRFSAERPEGSISTLTIQRTEQRDSAMYRCASSLALGGRGDLIIEAFFGQGTRLTVV.